The subject of this entry is one T cell receptor beta chain. cDNA libraries for TRB were generated by 5' RACE incorporating UMI labels. TCRdb reprocessed the 5' RACE reads and stores each CDR3 protein as one record, lacking DNA. The listing contains approximately 60,000 distinct CDR3 sequences. The CDR3 consists of 14 residues. From germline, CDR1 is GTSNPN and CDR2 SVGIG (reference sequence). This sample is part of a study of CXCR3-negative and CXCR3-positive naive CD8 T cells. The receptor was isolated from a human donor in good health. Some clones in this sample may be carry-over from other donors' samples. V is TRBV30 and J is TRBJ2-1; TCRdb reports TRBD1, a call that lacks DNA to check it against. Sequenced sample: memory CD8+ T cells from blood. The CDR3 sequence: CAWNPLEITNEQFF.